The 22 T cell receptor beta chains presented below share a single source sample, sequenced in a study of Ad26.COV2.S vaccination and SARS-CoV-2 variants. The protocol was immunoSEQ multiplex PCR, while the TCRdb copy is restricted to in-frame clones and leaves out a portion. The table lists around 240,000 clones, roughly 88% of them singletons. The treatment denotes: some 19 received Ad26.COV2.S at low or high dose, single or two shots; several received placebo; per-sample allocation not given. Each sample was drawn 63 days after the first injection (of vaccine or placebo). The sample here was peripheral blood, taken in a trial of Ad26.COV2.S vaccine versus placebo. These receptors were collected from a person between 18 and 60 years old who received the Ad26.COV2.S COVID-19 vaccine or a placebo.

The chain carries TRBV19 and TRBJ1-6, with D maybe TRBD1 (5 bases). Between the trimmed V and J ends, which lost 4 bases and 7 bases, there was a span of 11 bases. CDR1 is LNHDA, CDR2 SQIVND, per germline (reference sequence). This CDR3 has 14 amino acids. In DNA form, the CDR3 reads TGTGCCAGTAGTACCCCGCAGGGCAATTCACCCCTCCACTTT. It yields the protein CASSTPQGNSPLHF.

V and J are TRBV19 and TRBJ2-2; D not certain. Per the germline V gene, CDR1 is LNHDA and CDR2 is SQIVND (reference sequence). This CDR3 comprises 14 residues. The V gene lost 7 bases and the J gene lost 1 base, with 10 bases spanning the gap. The CDR3 DNA is TGTGCCAGTAAATTAAGACAGAACACCGGGGAGCTGTTTTTT. Protein: CASKLRQNTGELFF.

This chain's CDR3 is CASSLTETDTQYF. The DNA of the CDR3 is TGTGCCAGCAGCTTGACAGAAACAGATACGCAGTATTTT. This chain uses TRBV6-4 with TRBJ2-3; tentative D call: TRBD1 (5 bases). V was pared by 6 bases and J by 3 bases, with 10 bases between. The CDR3 covers 13 residues. CDR1 is MRHNA, CDR2 SNTAGT, per germline.

V gene TRBV3-1 (or the pseudogene TRBV3-2) combines with J gene TRBJ2-3; no definite D call. V lost 1 base, J lost 3 bases, and 11 bases lay in between. This CDR3 spans 15 amino acids. The germline CDR1 and CDR2 sequences are LGHDT and YNNKEL (reference sequence). The CDR3 sequence is CASSQVARATDTQYF. The CDR3 DNA is TGTGCCAGCAGCCAAGTGGCAAGGGCAACAGATACGCAGTATTTT.

The rearrangement uses TRBV7-2 and TRBJ2-7; possibly TRBD1 for D (5 bases). V lost 1 base and J lost 4, with 11 bases in between. Germline CDR1 reads SGHTA; CDR2 reads FQGNSA. The CDR3 is 14 amino acids. The DNA for the CDR3 is TGTGCCAGCAGCTTAGGGGCAGGGCGGTACGAGCAGTACTTC. Its protein product is CASSLGAGRYEQYF.

The CDR3 here is CASSPQGAGEQYF. The CDR3, as DNA: TGTGCCAGCAGCCCACAGGGGGCGGGGGAGCAGTACTTC. The V call is TRBV7-3, the J call TRBJ2-7; the match to TRBD1 covers 9 bases. The CDR3 is made up of 13 amino acids. Losses at the gene ends were 5 bases for V and 7 bases for J; bases not matched to a gene: 6. Germline loops: CDR1 SGHTA, CDR2 FQGTGA.

The V gene is TRBV6-5, the J gene TRBJ2-1; D might be TRBD2 (6 bases). Looked up from germline, CDR1 is MNHEY and CDR2 is SVGAGI. Trimming removed 7 bases from V and 4 bases from J, with 11 bases in between. This CDR3 region has 13 residues. The CDR3 spells CASTGDGYNEQFF. In DNA form, the CDR3 reads TGTGCCAGCACGGGAGACGGGTACAATGAGCAGTTCTTC.

This clone was observed once. This rearrangement joins TRBV7-2 to TRBJ1-1; TRBD1 is a possible D gene (6 bases). Germline V CDR1 and CDR2: SGHTA, FQGNSA. This CDR3 is 16 amino acids long. V shed 4 bases and J shed 0 bases, with 15 bases lying between them. The CDR3 reads CASSSWGGLMNTEAFF. CDR3 nucleotide sequence: TGTGCCAGCAGCTCCTGGGGGGGCCTCATGAACACTGAAGCTTTCTTT.

For the CDR3, the DNA is TGTGCCAGCAGCCAAGCCCCTGGGGACCAAGAGACCCAGTACTTC. Encoded protein: CASSQAPGDQETQYF. The chain carries TRBV4-2 and TRBJ2-5; no clear D. The CDR3 consists of 15 residues. V dropped 1 base and J dropped 0 bases, with 9 bases sitting between them. The germline V gene has CDR1 LGHNA and CDR2 YNFKEQ.

This clone was observed once. This rearrangement joins TRBV11-3 to TRBJ2-3; D unclear. Trimming stripped 1 base from V and 2 bases from J, with 7 bases between. CDR3 length equals 14 residues. The germline V gene encodes CDR1 SGHNT and CDR2 YENEEA. The CDR3 protein is CASSLGATTDTQYF. The CDR3 DNA follows: TGTGCCAGCAGCTTAGGGGCCACCACAGATACGCAGTATTTT.

The chain is built from TRBV5-4 and TRBJ2-3; 9 bases fit TRBD2. The germline CDR1 and CDR2 sequences are SGHNT and YYREEE (reference sequence). The CDR3 runs 14 residues. The V segment lost 7 bases and the J segment 2 bases; nucleotides outside the gene matches: 5. The chain's CDR3 is CASHRLADTDTQYF. DNA for the CDR3: TGTGCCAGCCATAGACTAGCGGACACAGATACGCAGTATTTT.

The rearrangement uses TRBV9 and TRBJ2-6; D is unresolved. This CDR3 comprises 15 residues. Trimming removed 0 bases from V and 4 bases from J, with 8 bases in between. Germline CDR1 and CDR2: SGDLS and YYNGEE. CDR3 amino acids: CASSVAVAGANVLTF. CDR3 bases: TGTGCCAGCAGCGTAGCCGTTGCCGGGGCCAACGTCCTGACTTTC.

The chain combines TRBV5-1 with TRBJ2-3, with 10 bases lining up with TRBD2. Germline V lookup: CDR1 SGHRS, CDR2 YFSETQ. The CDR3 covers 17 residues. Germline trimming cut 1 base from V and 8 bases from J; bases unmatched to any gene: 13. CDR3 nucleotide sequence: TGCGCCAGCAGCTTGACGACTAGCGGGCACTACAGAGTTACGCAGTATTTT. Its translation is CASSLTTSGHYRVTQYF.

The chain employs TRBV7-2 and TRBJ2-7; no clear D gene. Per the germline V gene, CDR1 is SGHTA and CDR2 is FQGNSA. Deletions cut 1 base from V and 7 bases from J, with 11 bases between. The CDR3 covers 13 residues. The CDR3 DNA sequence: TGTGCCAGCAGCTTAGGTAGGGTTGAAGAGCAGTACTTC. Translated, it gives CASSLGRVEEQYF.

V and J are TRBV6-6 and TRBJ1-1; 8 bases line up with TRBD1. The trim removed 4 bases at V and 5 bases at J, leaving 6 bases unmatched. Germline V gene sequence: CDR1 MNHNY, CDR2 SVGAGI (reference sequence). CDR3 size: 14 residues. The CDR3 DNA reads as TGTGCCAGCAGTTCACAGGGGGAAGGTACTGAAGCTTTCTTT. Its translation is CASSSQGEGTEAFF.

This rearrangement joins TRBV5-4 to TRBJ2-5, with 9 bases lining up with TRBD1. The CDR3 has 16 residues. Per the germline V gene, CDR1 is SGHNT and CDR2 is YYREEE (reference sequence). V trimming: 0 bases; J trimming: 4 bases; junction bases outside the gene matches: 7. Here the CDR3 DNA reads TGTGCCAGCAGCTTGGCCCCGGGACAGGGAACAGAGACCCAGTACTTC. Translation gives CASSLAPGQGTETQYF.

V is TRBV10-1 and J is TRBJ2-3; D unresolved. The CDR3 covers 18 residues. V gave up 6 bases and J gave up 2 bases, with 24 bases separating them. Germline values: CDR1 WNHNN, CDR2 SYGVQD (reference sequence). The CDR3 DNA is TGCGCCAGCAGGGAACGACAAGAACAGCTTATGTTCACAGATACGCAGTATTTT. This sequence encodes CASRERQEQLMFTDTQYF.

The rearrangement uses TRBV3-1 (or the pseudogene TRBV3-2) and TRBJ2-4, with D perhaps given as TRBD1 or TRBD2 (5 bases each). This CDR3 region has 18 residues. Germline assignment: CDR1 LGHDT and CDR2 YNNKEL (reference sequence). V lost 1 base and J lost 1, with 17 bases in between. CDR3 nucleotides: TGTGCCAGCAGCCAAGGTCTAGCACTAGGGGCGGCCAAAAACATTCAGTACTTC. Protein sequence: CASSQGLALGAAKNIQYF.

This clone has more than one count but fewer than ten. The rearrangement joins TRBV19 to TRBJ1-5; 8 positions agree with TRBD1. The J segment lost 1 base and the V segment lost 7 bases, leaving 12 bases of the junction unmatched. The CDR3 runs 17 residues. Germline V gives CDR1 LNHDA, CDR2 SQIVND (reference sequence). The CDR3 DNA follows: TGTGCCAGTACCGGACGGGGGACAGGCCAAAGCAATCAGCCCCAGCATTTT. Amino acids: CASTGRGTGQSNQPQHF.

The gene calls are TRBV5-1 and TRBJ2-5, with D perhaps TRBD1 (5 bases). The germline V and J ends were trimmed by 0 bases and 6 bases, with 18 bases remaining between them. The germline V gene has CDR1 SGHRS and CDR2 YFSETQ. This CDR3 has 16 amino acids. CDR3 loop: CASSLDQGATRQTQYF. The CDR3 DNA reads as TGCGCCAGCAGCTTGGATCAGGGCGCTACCAGGCAGACCCAGTACTTC.

The chain links TRBV6-4 to TRBJ2-3; D is uncertain. The CDR3 is 13 residues long. V was pared by 3 bases and J by 5 bases, with 9 bases between. Germline CDR1 reads MRHNA; CDR2 reads SNTAGT. CDR3 coding DNA: TGTGCCAGCAGTGAAAGGGCCGAAGATACGCAGTATTTT. Its translation is CASSERAEDTQYF.

The CDR3 region has the DNA TGTGCCAGCAGCCCGGGGGTCTATGGCTACACCTTC. This gives the protein CASSPGVYGYTF. The chain links TRBV7-6 to TRBJ1-2; D possibly corresponds to TRBD1 (5 bases). Germline assignment: CDR1 SGHVS and CDR2 FNYEAQ. The CDR3 spans 12 residues. The germline V and J ends were trimmed by 5 bases and 4 bases, with 8 bases remaining between them.